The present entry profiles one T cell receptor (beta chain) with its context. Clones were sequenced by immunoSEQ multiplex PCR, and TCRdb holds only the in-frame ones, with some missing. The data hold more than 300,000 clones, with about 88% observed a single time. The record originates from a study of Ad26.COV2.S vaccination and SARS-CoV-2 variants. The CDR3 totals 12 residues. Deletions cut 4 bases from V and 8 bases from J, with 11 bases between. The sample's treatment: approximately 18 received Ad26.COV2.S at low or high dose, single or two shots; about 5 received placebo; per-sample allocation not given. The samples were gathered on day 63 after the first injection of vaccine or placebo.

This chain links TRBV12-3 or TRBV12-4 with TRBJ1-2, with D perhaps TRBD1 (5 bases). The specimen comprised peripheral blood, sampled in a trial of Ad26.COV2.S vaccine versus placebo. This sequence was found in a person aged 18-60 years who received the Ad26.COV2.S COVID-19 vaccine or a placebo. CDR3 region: CASSSPQGGYTF. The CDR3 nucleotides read TGTGCCAGCAGTTCCCCTCAGGGAGGCTACACCTTC.